Presented here are 18 T cell receptor beta chains from one specimen sequenced in a study of cytomegalovirus exposure and HLA in healthy donors. The protocol was immunoSEQ multiplex PCR, while the TCRdb copy is restricted to in-frame clones and leaves out a portion. The data show about 140,000 clones, with 70% to 85% seen just once and approximately 30% held by the top ten. Material: PBMCs. The origin of the receptors is a man aged 30 to 45 in good health and CMV-seropositive.

This sequence joins TRBV9 and TRBJ2-1; 10 bases agree with TRBD1. Germline values: CDR1 SGDLS, CDR2 YYNGEE. The junction had 20 bases not matched to a gene; V was cut back by 5 bases and J by 6 bases. This CDR3 spans 19 amino acids. In DNA form, the CDR3 reads TGTGCCAGCAGTTATACCGGGACAGGGGTACGTGCGAGGACCAATGAGCAGTTCTTC. The encoded protein is CASSYTGTGVRARTNEQFF. The variable domain in full, completed from reference TRBV9 and TRBJ2-1, reads DSGVTQTPKHLITATGQRVTLRCSPRSGDLSVYWYQQSLDQGLQFLIQYYNGEERAKGNILERFSAQQFPDLHSELNLSSLELGDSALYFCASSYTGTGVRARTNEQFFGPGTRLTVL.

The chain is built from TRBV9 and TRBJ1-2; possible D gene TRBD1, 6 bases. Trimming left V 3 bases short and J 2 bases short, with 14 bases between. Germline V CDR1 and CDR2: SGDLS, YYNGEE. The CDR3 has 15 residues. The CDR3 DNA reads TGTGCCAGCAGCGGGGGGACCACAGGGAACTATGGCTACACCTTC. Protein sequence: CASSGGTTGNYGYTF.

V is TRBV5-5 and J is TRBJ1-5; 9 nucleotides agree with TRBD1. The CDR3 totals 15 residues. The V gene end was trimmed by 4 bases and the J gene end by 4 bases; junction bases not matched to a gene: 6. CDR1 is SGHKS and CDR2 is YYEKEE in the germline V gene (reference sequence). CDR3 loop: CASSPTGGPNQPQHF. The DNA for the CDR3 is TGTGCCAGCAGCCCAACAGGGGGCCCGAATCAGCCCCAGCATTTT.

The genes are TRBV6-1 and TRBJ2-1; the match to TRBD2 covers 8 bases. CDR1 is MNHNS, CDR2 SASEGT, per germline. The V segment lost 9 bases and the J segment 15 bases; nucleotides outside the gene matches: 7. This CDR3 is built from 10 residues. DNA for the CDR3: TGTGCCAGTAGAGGACTAGCCCTGTTCTTC. It yields the protein CASRGLALFF.

This chain connects TRBV5-1 to TRBJ1-1; D is unresolved. Trimming removed 7 bases at V and 2 bases at J, with 12 bases between. CDR3 length: 13 residues. Germline V gene data show CDR1 as SGHRS and CDR2 as YFSETQ. CDR3 sequence (DNA): TGCGCCAGCGGTAGTACAGACAACACTGAAGCTTTCTTT. Amino acid sequence: CASGSTDNTEAFF.

The J gene is TRBJ1-2, the V gene TRBV4-2; 9 positions match TRBD1. V was pared by 3 bases and J by 7 bases, with 12 bases of the junction left unmatched. Germline CDR1 reads LGHNA; CDR2 reads YNFKEQ. CDR3 length: 16 amino acids. In nucleotides, the CDR3 is TGTGCCAGCAGCCAGCTAGGGACAGGGATTTCGAGTGGCTACACCTTC. Translated, it gives CASSQLGTGISSGYTF.

The V call is TRBV5-4, the J call TRBJ1-2; TRBD1 agrees at 8 bases. From germline, CDR1 is SGHNT and CDR2 YYREEE (reference sequence). The J segment lost 4 bases and the V segment lost 5 bases, leaving 7 bases of the junction unmatched. The CDR3 loop spans 14 amino acids. Here the CDR3 DNA reads TGTGCCAGCAGTTCAGGACAGGGCCCCTATGGCTACACCTTC. Its protein is CASSSGQGPYGYTF.

This clone was observed once. The chain carries TRBV5-5 and TRBJ2-1, with D perhaps matching TRBD2 (6 bases). From germline, CDR1 is SGHKS and CDR2 YYEKEE (reference sequence). Trimming removed 0 bases at V and 4 bases at J, with 17 bases between. The CDR3 contains 17 residues. In DNA form, the CDR3 reads TGTGCCAGCAGCTTGGTCCCCGCGGGGACCCTTTACAATGAGCAGTTCTTC. Amino acid sequence: CASSLVPAGTLYNEQFF.

This clone came up a few times. The chain couples TRBV7-2 to TRBJ1-1, with a possible D match to TRBD1 (5 bases). Trimming shortened V by 1 base and J by 3 bases, and 9 bases separated the two germline ends. Germline V gives CDR1 SGHTA, CDR2 FQGNSA. The CDR3 runs 14 residues. The CDR3 bases are TGTGCCAGCAGCTTAGTACGGGGGGACACTGAAGCTTTCTTT. This translates into CASSLVRGDTEAFF.

The chain combines TRBV5-1 with TRBJ1-5; tentatively, D is TRBD1 (5 bases). CDR1 is SGHRS, CDR2 YFSETQ, per germline. Trimming took off 4 bases at V and 5 bases at J, with 13 bases between the two ends. CDR3 length: 14 amino acids. The CDR3 reads CASSPQGLHQPQHF. The CDR3 nucleotides read TGCGCCAGCAGCCCCCAGGGTCTTCATCAGCCCCAGCATTTT.

The chain carries TRBV10-1 and TRBJ1-5, with D perhaps TRBD1 (5 bases). V shed 3 bases and J shed 7 bases, with 10 bases lying between them. Looked up from germline, CDR1 is WNHNN and CDR2 is SYGVQD (reference sequence). The CDR3 sequence is 13 residues long. For the CDR3, the DNA is TGCGCCAGCAGTGACCGGGGGAGGCAGCCCCAGCATTTT. It encodes CASSDRGRQPQHF.

The chain combines TRBV6-6 with TRBJ2-7, with 7 nucleotides matching TRBD2. Germline V gives CDR1 MNHNY, CDR2 SVGAGI (reference sequence). The trim removed 5 bases at V and 11 bases at J, leaving 18 bases unmatched. The CDR3 runs to 15 residues. CDR3 nucleotides: TGTGCCAGCAGTCACCGGGGGGTAGCCACCCTAGGGGAGTACTTC. Its protein product is CASSHRGVATLGEYF.

This clone was detected once. The V call is TRBV27, the J call TRBJ1-1; D perhaps matches TRBD1 (5 bases). V dropped 3 bases and J dropped 4 bases, with 15 bases sitting between them. CDR1 is MNHEY and CDR2 is SMNVEV in the germline V gene (reference sequence). The length of the CDR3 is 15 residues. The CDR3 loop is CASSFFPGGVTEAFF. The CDR3 nucleotides are TGTGCCAGCAGTTTTTTCCCCGGGGGGGTCACTGAAGCTTTCTTT.

The V gene is TRBV27, the J gene TRBJ2-3; 11 nucleotides match TRBD2. This CDR3 is 18 amino acids long. J gave up 4 bases and V 5 bases, and 14 bases lay outside the gene matches. CDR1 MNHEY and CDR2 SMNVEV come from the germline V gene (reference sequence). The CDR3 reads CASSLRSSSGGRADTQYF. For the CDR3, the DNA is TGTGCCAGCAGTCTTAGGAGCTCTAGCGGGGGGAGGGCAGATACGCAGTATTTT.

In its sample, this clone was seen once. The genes are TRBV18 and TRBJ1-1; 8 positions match TRBD1. V shed 3 bases and J 8 bases; nucleotides not matched to a gene: 5. The CDR3 has 13 residues. Germline V gives CDR1 KGHSH, CDR2 LQKENI. Written as DNA, the CDR3 is TGTGCCAGCTCACCCTCCAGGGACAGGGAAGCTTTCTTT. It yields the protein CASSPSRDREAFF. The whole variable domain, filled in from reference TRBV18 and TRBJ1-1, reads NAGVMQNPRHLVRRRGQEARLRCSPMKGHSHVYWYRQLPEEGLKFMVYLQKENIIDESGMPKERFSAEFPKEGPSILRIQQVVRGDSAAYFCASSPSRDREAFFGQGTRLTVV.

The rearrangement links TRBV6-8 to TRBJ2-7; D may be TRBD2 (7 bases). V shed 6 bases and J shed 3 bases, with 24 bases lying between them. Germline CDR1 is MNHGY and CDR2 is SAAAGT. This CDR3 has 17 amino acids. This CDR3 reads CASRTSRGGRRDYEQYF. The CDR3 nucleotides read TGTGCCAGCAGGACGTCGAGGGGGGGGCGCCGGGACTACGAGCAGTACTTC.

The V call is TRBV5-6, the J call TRBJ2-6; the D gene is possibly TRBD2 (6 bases). The V end was cut by 3 bases, the J end by 0 bases, with 13 bases between. The CDR3 consists of 17 residues. From germline, CDR1 is SGHDT and CDR2 YYEEEE. The CDR3 nucleotides read TGTGCCAGCAGCTCCGGGACTTTTCGCTCTGGGGCCAACGTCCTGACTTTC. It is translated as CASSSGTFRSGANVLTF.

V is TRBV10-1 and J is TRBJ1-5; D perhaps matches TRBD1 (6 bases). V was cut by 8 bases and J by 4 bases, with 15 bases left in between. Germline V gene sequence: CDR1 WNHNN, CDR2 SYGVQD (reference sequence). This CDR3 spans 14 amino acids. The CDR3 loop is CASLDGTLNQPQHF. The CDR3 DNA is TGCGCCAGCTTGGACGGGACATTAAATCAGCCCCAGCATTTT.